Shown below are 26 T cell receptor beta chains from a single sample sequenced in a study of blood T cell repertoires in COVID-19. Assay used: immunoSEQ multiplex PCR; TCRdb lists only in-frame clones, some missing. The table lists some 200,000 clones, approximately 88% of them singletons. Sequencing was performed on PBMCs or T cells enriched from blood (not recorded which). All receptors come from a man aged 18 to 29 with acute COVID-19.

V gene TRBV7-8 combines with J gene TRBJ2-1; TRBD2 matches 10 bases. This CDR3 is 16 amino acids long. Per the germline V gene, CDR1 is SGHVS and CDR2 is FQNEAQ. V trimming: 2 bases; J trimming: 9 bases; junction bases outside the gene matches: 10. Here the CDR3 DNA reads TGTGCCAGCAGCTTATACTCAAGCGGGAGGGCCGGTGAGCAGTTCTTC. It encodes CASSLYSSGRAGEQFF.

The chain uses TRBV5-1 and TRBJ2-5; weak D call: TRBD2 (5 bases). There are 13 residues in the CDR3. Germline V gene data show CDR1 as SGHRS and CDR2 as YFSETQ. Between the trimmed V and J ends, which lost 4 bases and 2 bases, there was a span of 9 bases. The CDR3 nucleotides read TGCGCCAGCAGCCTTCGGGAACAAGAGACCCAGTACTTC. This encodes CASSLREQETQYF.

V usage is TRBV7-9 and J usage is TRBJ2-1; 12 positions agree with TRBD2. There are 13 residues in the CDR3. V lost 5 bases, J lost 8 bases, and 1 base stayed unmatched. The germline gives CDR1 SEHNR, CDR2 FQNEAQ (reference sequence). The chain's CDR3 is CASSRLAGDEQFF. The CDR3 nucleotides are TGTGCCAGCAGCAGACTAGCGGGGGATGAGCAGTTCTTC. Supplemented by reference TRBV7-9 and TRBJ2-1, the full variable domain reads DTGVSQNPRHKITKRGQNVTFRCDPISEHNRLYWYRQTLGQGPEFLTYFQNEAQLEKSRLLSDRFSAERPKGSFSTLEIQRTEQGDSAMYLCASSRLAGDEQFFGPGTRLTVL.

This clone was observed a single time. Written as DNA, the CDR3 is TGCGCCAGCAGTGAGTCAACGGTGGCAGATACGCAGTATTTT. As protein: CASSESTVADTQYF. This chain uses TRBV10-1 with TRBJ2-3; D call uncertain. Per the germline V gene, CDR1 is WNHNN and CDR2 is SYGVQD (reference sequence). Trimming pared 0 bases from V and 4 bases from J, leaving 8 bases between. The CDR3 loop spans 14 amino acids.

V usage is TRBV7-8 and J usage is TRBJ1-4; 9 nucleotides match TRBD1. CDR3 length: 15 residues. Germline V gene lookup returns CDR1 SGHVS and CDR2 FQNEAQ. V dropped 5 bases and J dropped 12; count of bases not matched to a gene: 13. CDR3: CASSLSGTGTRELFF. The CDR3, as DNA: TGTGCCAGCAGCCTGTCCGGGACAGGGACTAGAGAACTGTTTTTT.

The chain combines TRBV5-1 with TRBJ2-2, with D perhaps TRBD2 (5 bases). There are 15 residues in the CDR3. Germline CDR1 reads SGHRS; CDR2 reads YFSETQ. V was shortened by 2 bases and J by 5 bases, with 13 bases between the two germline ends. CDR3 in amino acids: CASSLSPGLTGELFF. The CDR3 DNA is TGCGCCAGCAGCTTATCACCGGGATTGACCGGGGAGCTGTTTTTT.

V usage is TRBV4-1 and J usage is TRBJ1-1; D call uncertain. Trimming left V 2 bases short and J 3 bases short, with 7 bases between. Germline V gene data show CDR1 as MGHRA and CDR2 as YSYEKL. The CDR3 totals 13 residues. In nucleotides, the CDR3 is TGCGCCAGCAGCCAACCCCCCTACACTGAAGCTTTCTTT. Its protein is CASSQPPYTEAFF.

This clone was counted a single time. The chain links TRBV28 to TRBJ1-2, with D possibly TRBD1 on 5 matching bases. CDR1 and CDR2 from the germline V gene are MDHEN and SYDVKM. V lost 2 bases, J lost 7 bases, and 14 bases lay in between. The CDR3 runs to 14 residues. CDR3 sequence (DNA): TGTGCCAGCAGTTTAACGGGGGGTCAGGTTGGCTACACCTTC. It translates to CASSLTGGQVGYTF.

This chain uses TRBV5-1 with TRBJ1-6; D uncertain. Trimming cost V 2 bases and J 2 bases, with 14 bases left between them. The CDR3 contains 17 residues. Looked up from germline, CDR1 is SGHRS and CDR2 is YFSETQ. The CDR3 loop is CASSFIVGGTYNSPLHF. The CDR3 DNA reads TGCGCCAGCAGCTTCATCGTCGGAGGGACCTATAATTCACCCCTCCACTTT. The whole variable domain, remainder taken from reference TRBV5-1 and TRBJ1-6, is KAGVTQTPRYLIKTRGQQVTLSCSPISGHRSVSWYQQTPGQGLQFLFEYFSETQRNKGNFPGRFSGRQFSNSRSEMNVSTLELGDSALYLCASSFIVGGTYNSPLHFGNGTRLTVT.

The chain carries TRBV27 and TRBJ2-3; perhaps TRBD1 as D (6 bases). Trimming pared 6 bases from V and 6 bases from J, leaving 13 bases between. This CDR3 is built from 13 residues. Germline CDR1 and CDR2: MNHEY and SMNVEV (reference sequence). Here the CDR3 DNA reads TGTGCCAGCAGCCCCAACAGGGTGGATACGCAGTATTTT. Its protein product is CASSPNRVDTQYF.

The chain has TRBV30 and TRBJ1-3; D gene uncertain. V lost 4 bases and J 0 bases, leaving 7 bases between the germline ends. CDR3 size: 13 residues. Germline V CDR1 and CDR2: GTSNPN, SVGIG (reference sequence). CDR3 bases: TGTGCCTGGAACACCTTCTCTGGAAACACCATATATTTT. It specifies CAWNTFSGNTIYF. Full variable domain (missing parts from reference TRBV30 and TRBJ1-3): SQTIHQWPATLVQPVGSPLSLECTVEGTSNPNLYWYRQAAGRGLQLLFYSVGIGQISSEVPQNLSASRPQDRQFILSSKKLLLSDSGFYLCAWNTFSGNTIYFGEGSWLTVV.

DNA for the CDR3: TGTGCCAGTAGTACAGGAACTAGCGGTTACACAGATACGCAGTATTTT. Encoded protein: CASSTGTSGYTDTQYF. The chain joins TRBV19 to TRBJ2-3; TRBD2 matches 8 bases. The V gene end was trimmed by 4 bases and the J gene end by 2 bases; junction bases not matched to a gene: 8. From germline, CDR1 is LNHDA and CDR2 SQIVND (reference sequence). The CDR3 is 16 residues long.

For this clone: One junction end does not reproduce the germline sequence, and a read error may be involved. The rearrangement uses TRBV27 and TRBJ1-2, with 7 bases fitting TRBD1. This CDR3 contains 12 residues. Germline CDR1 MNHEY, CDR2 SMNVEV (reference sequence). CDR3 amino acids: CASYTPGGLGFF. CDR3 sequence (DNA): TGTGCCAGCTATACGCCAGGGGGTTTGGGCTTCTTC.

Only one count was recorded for this clone. This chain joins TRBV2 and TRBJ1-3, with 8 bases lining up with TRBD1. This CDR3 has 16 amino acids. V lost 8 bases, J lost 1 base, and 10 bases stayed unmatched. Per germline, CDR1 SNHLY and CDR2 FYNNEI. In DNA, the CDR3 is TGTGCCAGCGTACGGACAGGGAAAGGATCTGGAAACACCATATATTTT. It encodes CASVRTGKGSGNTIYF. Combining the CDR3 with reference TRBV2 and TRBJ1-3 gives the whole variable domain EPEVTQTPSHQVTQMGQEVILRCVPISNHLYFYWYRQILGQKVEFLVSFYNNEISEKSEIFDDQFSVERPDGSNFTLKIRSTKLEDSAMYFCASVRTGKGSGNTIYFGEGSWLTVV.

The chain links TRBV3-1 (or the pseudogene TRBV3-2) to TRBJ2-1, with TRBD2 matching 8 bases. The V gene end was trimmed by 4 bases and the J gene end by 0 bases; junction bases not matched to a gene: 2. The CDR3 is made up of 15 amino acids. Germline V gene lookup returns CDR1 LGHDT and CDR2 YNNKEL (reference sequence). The CDR3 reads CASSLSGSSYNEQFF. CDR3 sequence (DNA): TGTGCCAGCAGCCTGAGCGGGAGCTCCTACAATGAGCAGTTCTTC.

This chain joins TRBV4-3 and TRBJ2-5, with D maybe TRBD1 (6 bases). This CDR3 has 15 residues. The germline V gene encodes CDR1 LGHNA and CDR2 YSLEER. V dropped 1 base and J dropped 4 bases, with 13 bases sitting between them. The CDR3 region has the DNA TGCGCCAGCAGCCAAGCGACAGGCTCCCGAGAGACCCAGTACTTC. Encoded protein: CASSQATGSRETQYF.

In DNA, the CDR3 is TGCGCCAGCAGTCTAGCGGCCTCCTACAATGAGCAGTTCTTC. Its translation is CASSLAASYNEQFF. The V call is TRBV10-2, the J call TRBJ2-1, with TRBD2 identical over 7 bases. Germline V gives CDR1 WSHSY, CDR2 SAAADI. V shed 5 bases, J shed 0 bases, and the junction held 1 base outside the gene matches. CDR3 length equals 14 residues.

The gene calls are TRBV27 and TRBJ1-6; 9 bases fit TRBD1. V was clipped by 6 bases and J by 10 bases; unmatched bases: 10. This CDR3 is built from 15 residues. From germline, CDR1 is MNHEY and CDR2 SMNVEV (reference sequence). CDR3: CASRSPGTGRSPLHF. Here the CDR3 DNA reads TGTGCCAGCAGGTCACCCGGGACAGGGCGGTCACCCCTCCACTTT.

The chain links TRBV27 to TRBJ1-5; 9 nucleotides align to TRBD1. CDR3 length equals 14 residues. Germline loops: CDR1 MNHEY, CDR2 SMNVEV (reference sequence). V was pared by 6 bases and J by 5 bases, with 5 bases of the junction left unmatched. The DNA of the CDR3 is TGTGCCAGCAGGCTTACAGGGGGCGATCAGCCCCAGCATTTT. Encoded protein: CASRLTGGDQPQHF.

The chain combines TRBV14 with TRBJ2-3, with 8 positions matching TRBD2. J lost 4 bases, V lost 1 base, and 10 bases had no gene match. This CDR3 has 17 residues. In germline, CDR1 is SGHDN, CDR2 FVKESK. As DNA, the CDR3 is TGTGCCAGCAGCCAAGGAATTCGAACGGGAGGGCCAGATACGCAGTATTTT. The encoded protein is CASSQGIRTGGPDTQYF.

The chain joins TRBV5-1 to TRBJ2-3; 12 nucleotides line up with TRBD2. The germline V gene has CDR1 SGHRS and CDR2 YFSETQ. The CDR3 runs 16 residues. With 3 bases clipped from V and 1 base from J, the junction kept 3 bases outside the gene matches. Written as DNA, the CDR3 is TGCGCCAGCAGCTGGACTAGCGGGGAAGGCACAGATACGCAGTATTTT. This encodes CASSWTSGEGTDTQYF. The variable domain in full, completed from reference TRBV5-1 and TRBJ2-3, reads KAGVTQTPRYLIKTRGQQVTLSCSPISGHRSVSWYQQTPGQGLQFLFEYFSETQRNKGNFPGRFSGRQFSNSRSEMNVSTLELGDSALYLCASSWTSGEGTDTQYFGPGTRLTVL.

The chain uses TRBV4-1 and TRBJ2-1; TRBD2 aligns across 12 bases. The junction had 3 bases not matched to a gene; V was cut back by 3 bases and J by 6 bases. The V gene's germline CDR1 is MGHRA and CDR2 YSYEKL. CDR3 length: 15 amino acids. The CDR3 DNA follows: TGCGCCAGCAGCCACCCGGGACTAGCGGGCAATGAGCAGTTCTTC. It translates to CASSHPGLAGNEQFF.

This chain joins TRBV7-9 and TRBJ2-1; weak D call: TRBD2 (6 bases). In germline, CDR1 is SEHNR, CDR2 FQNEAQ (reference sequence). V dropped 1 base and J dropped 8 bases, with 15 bases sitting between them. The CDR3 covers 15 residues. The CDR3 here is CASSLVRLAIDEQFF. DNA of the CDR3: TGTGCCAGCAGCTTAGTTCGGCTAGCGATCGATGAGCAGTTCTTC.

The chain joins TRBV4-3 to TRBJ2-1; TRBD1 matches at 10 bases. The CDR3 sequence is 15 residues long. The V gene end was trimmed by 6 bases and the J gene end by 8 bases; junction bases not matched to a gene: 10. The germline gives CDR1 LGHNA, CDR2 YSLEER. This chain's CDR3 is CASSPGTGVFDEQFF. CDR3 sequence (DNA): TGCGCCAGCAGTCCCGGGACAGGGGTGTTTGATGAGCAGTTCTTC.

The CDR3 nucleotides are TGTGCCAGCAGCGTAGCGTCTGCGGTAGCGGGAGGTGGGAATGAGCAGTTCTTC. The encoded protein is CASSVASAVAGGGNEQFF. V gene TRBV9 combines with J gene TRBJ2-1; TRBD2 matches at 10 bases. This CDR3 comprises 18 residues. CDR1 is SGDLS, CDR2 YYNGEE, per germline. J gave up 7 bases and V 0 bases, and 13 bases lay outside the gene matches.

The chain is built from TRBV30 and TRBJ2-7; a weak D match, TRBD2 (6 bases). In germline, CDR1 is GTSNPN, CDR2 SVGIG (reference sequence). V was pared by 1 base and J by 4 bases, with 20 bases between. This CDR3 is built from 16 residues. CDR3 region: CAWSDYQVVAAYEQYF. For the CDR3, the DNA is TGTGCCTGGAGTGACTATCAGGTGGTAGCGGCATACGAGCAGTACTTC.